The entry below describes one T cell receptor (beta chain). What this receptor recognizes is not known. No clone much larger than this one lies a single base away; base qualities are absent. Collaborating institutions collected whole blood in K2EDTA tubes following their own protocols. For TCRbeta analysis, collaborator samples were shipped as frozen whole blood, as isolated PBMCs, or as DNA extracted from either sample type. TCRbeta CDR3 regions were amplified from genomic DNA by means of the immunoSEQ Assay, a bias-controlled multiplex PCR. Per the original workflow: Nucleated cell counts per sample were estimated from amplification of reference gene primers within the assay. Sequence reads were collapsed and filtered to measure the absolute abundance of every unique TCRbeta CDR3 rearrangement. Productive Simpson clonality was computed per sample as the square root of Simpson's diversity index over productive rearrangements. The immuneACCESS repertoire file appears here via TCRdb, limited to in-frame rearrangements. These files lack a portion of the clones; in checked studies, under half of the deficit traces to unresolved V genes, and the cause of the others is not known. V, J and clone size are those of that table, while D and trimming were read from the DNA. Within this sample are fewer than 250,000 clones, with about 88% of them counted one time only. The ten largest clones take up about 1.7% of the sample.

Spanning cysteine to phenylalanine, the CDR3 consists of 15 amino acids. CDR3 DNA only is kept here, 45 bases in frame from base 1. Unmatched junction bases come to 7, with V trimmed by 3 bases and J by 4 bases. Sequences SGHAT (CDR1) and FQNNGV (CDR2) are obtained from the germline V gene. The source of the sample is a study of blood T cell repertoires in COVID-19 (dated by TCRdb to 2020 to 2022). Regarding the complete study: Samples from collaborators originated in the United States, Italy and Spain and spanned both the acute and convalescent phases of COVID-19. The material from the prospective study consisted of cDNA or gDNA derived from T cells, B-cell-depleted T cells, or PBMCs. The dataset comprised deeply sampled blood TCRbeta repertoires from subjects exposed to, actively infected with, or recovered from COVID-19. A freely available public database, intended as a resource for researchers studying the immune response to SARS-CoV-2, is where the repertoires were released. The samples were drawn from the first 160 participants of the ongoing ImmuneRACE study and from 1,254 subjects provided by 6 global collaborators. Nearly every sample came with metadata listing a de-identified subject ID, COVID-19 status, age in years and sex. Where available, HLA class I and class II types were taken from metadata supplied by the sample provider and were not determined by assay-based typing. Study-wide conclusions, independent of this receptor: The amount of clinical and demographic metadata varied by source and participant and was provided uncurated.

The chain is made from TRBV11-2 and TRBJ1-2; 8 bases in between match TRBD1. The specimen sequenced was peripheral blood. This TCR was recovered from a man aged 65-85 years with acute or convalescent COVID-19. The CDR3 protein: CASSLYLTGGYGYTF. The nucleotide sequence is given as TGTGCCAGCAGCTTGTACCTTACAGGGGGCTATGGCTACACCTTC.